The 15 T cell receptor beta chains in this list originate from one sample, sequenced in a study of control samples from healthy donors and cancer patients. Some clones are missing from TCRdb's copy, which holds only in-frame ones; the method was immunoSEQ multiplex PCR. The sample contains about 160,000 clones, roughly 95% of which appear only once. The sample was blood. The receptors derive from a woman aged 25-40 years in good health.

V usage is TRBV9 and J usage is TRBJ2-1; perhaps D is TRBD1 or TRBD2 (6 bases each). This CDR3 contains 15 residues. Between the trimmed V and J ends, which lost 3 bases and 5 bases, there was a span of 15 bases. Germline V lookup: CDR1 SGDLS, CDR2 YYNGEE. Here the CDR3 DNA reads TGTGCCAGCAGCGCGCTACTAGGGGGGAACAATGAGCAGTTCTTC. Residues: CASSALLGGNNEQFF.

The chain carries TRBV2 and TRBJ1-5; D perhaps matches TRBD1 (5 bases). This CDR3 has 14 amino acids. Trimming shortened V by 5 bases and J by 3 bases, and 11 bases separated the two germline ends. Germline CDR1 is SNHLY and CDR2 is FYNNEI. The CDR3 bases are TGTGCCAGCAGTCAGGGTGCGAACAATCAGCCCCAGCATTTT. It translates to CASSQGANNQPQHF.

The rearrangement links TRBV28 to TRBJ1-5, with a weak D call TRBD1 (5 bases). V dropped 3 bases and J dropped 1 base, with 16 bases sitting between them. Looked up from germline, CDR1 is MDHEN and CDR2 is SYDVKM. The length of the CDR3 is 17 residues. The CDR3, as DNA: TGTGCCAGCAGTTTCCGCGCTTGGGGGAAGAGCAATCAGCCCCAGCATTTT. Translating gives CASSFRAWGKSNQPQHF. The full variable domain, with the rest looked up from reference TRBV28 and TRBJ1-5, is DVKVTQSSRYLVKRTGEKVFLECVQDMDHENMFWYRQDPGLGLRLIYFSYDVKMKEKGDIPEGYSVSREKKERFSLILESASTNQTSMYLCASSFRAWGKSNQPQHFGDGTRLSIL.

The chain combines TRBV11-2 with TRBJ2-7; tentatively, D is TRBD1 (5 bases). Germline CDR1 reads SGHAT; CDR2 reads FQNNGV. Between the trimmed V and J ends, which lost 0 bases and 3 bases, there was a span of 12 bases. The CDR3 sequence is 15 residues long. The CDR3 coding sequence is TGTGCCAGCAGCTTAGAATGGACACCCCGCTACGAGCAGTACTTC. Amino acid sequence: CASSLEWTPRYEQYF.

V gene TRBV6-1 combines with J gene TRBJ1-4; 7 nucleotides line up with TRBD1. This CDR3 is 15 amino acids long. Trimming removed 1 base from V and 8 bases from J; junction bases left unmatched: 7. Germline V gene data show CDR1 as MNHNS and CDR2 as SASEGT. The CDR3 here is CASSEGQGEAEKLFF. The CDR3 DNA is TGTGCCAGCAGTGAAGGACAGGGCGAGGCGGAAAAACTGTTTTTT.

This sequence joins TRBV9 and TRBJ1-2; 8 bases agree with TRBD1. V gave up 0 bases and J gave up 8 bases; unmatched junction bases: 9. This CDR3 contains 15 residues. In germline, CDR1 is SGDLS, CDR2 YYNGEE. Written as DNA, the CDR3 is TGTGCCAGCAGCGTAGGATCAGGGGGCGAGGGCGGCTACACCTTC. Translated, it gives CASSVGSGGEGGYTF.

This rearrangement joins TRBV7-9 to TRBJ1-2; D is ambiguous. Trimming removed 2 bases at V and 6 bases at J, with 10 bases between. The CDR3 extends over 13 amino acids. Germline V gives CDR1 SEHNR, CDR2 FQNEAQ (reference sequence). CDR3 residues: CASSLRGEDGYTF. The DNA for the CDR3 is TGTGCCAGCAGCTTACGCGGGGAGGATGGCTACACCTTC.

This clone is a singleton in its sample. The chain recombines TRBV10-1 with TRBJ2-3; 7 bases are shared with TRBD2. Trimming cost V 6 bases and J 3 bases; bases outside gene matches: 6. Germline V gives CDR1 WNHNN, CDR2 SYGVQD (reference sequence). This CDR3 is built from 14 residues. The CDR3 nucleotides read TGCGCCAGCAGCGCTAGCGGACTAACAGATACGCAGTATTTT. Amino acid sequence: CASSASGLTDTQYF.

V is TRBV19 and J is TRBJ2-7; D perhaps matches TRBD2 (5 bases). This CDR3 is built from 12 residues. Germline assignment: CDR1 LNHDA and CDR2 SQIVND (reference sequence). Trimming left V 10 bases short and J 3 bases short, with 13 bases between. CDR3 protein: CATEDGDYEQYF. DNA of the CDR3: TGTGCCACCGAGGACGGGGACTACGAGCAGTACTTC.

This sequence joins TRBV5-6 and TRBJ2-5, with D uncertain. Germline CDR1 and CDR2: SGHDT and YYEEEE. This CDR3 spans 12 amino acids. V lost 0 bases and J lost 2, with 2 bases in between. The CDR3 nucleotides read TGTGCCAGCAGCTTGGAACAAGAGACCCAGTACTTC. Protein sequence: CASSLEQETQYF. The entire variable domain, with the rest obtained from reference TRBV5-6 and TRBJ2-5, is as follows: DAGVTQSPTHLIKTRGQQVTLRCSPKSGHDTVSWYQQALGQGPQFIFQYYEEEERQRGNFPDRFSGHQFPNYSSELNVNALLLGDSALYLCASSLEQETQYFGPGTRLLVL.

In nucleotides, the CDR3 is TGCGCCAGCCTGGCGGGGGAGGGACCTCAAGAGACCCAGTACTTC. Protein: CASLAGEGPQETQYF. V usage is TRBV5-1 and J usage is TRBJ2-5, with 7 positions matching TRBD2. CDR1 is SGHRS and CDR2 is YFSETQ in the germline V gene. The CDR3 totals 15 residues. V dropped 7 bases and J dropped 2; count of bases not matched to a gene: 11.

V usage is TRBV3-1 (or the pseudogene TRBV3-2) and J usage is TRBJ1-1; D is unclear. Trimming removed 7 bases at V and 0 bases at J, with 12 bases between. This CDR3 has 14 residues. Germline CDR1 is LGHDT and CDR2 is YNNKEL (reference sequence). The CDR3 sequence is CASTWAALNTEAFF. The CDR3 nucleotides are TGTGCCAGCACATGGGCAGCACTGAACACTGAAGCTTTCTTT.

Here the CDR3 DNA reads TGCGCCAGCAGTGAGTTTCGAGGGACGAACACTGAAGCTTTCTTT. Encoded protein: CASSEFRGTNTEAFF. This chain uses TRBV10-1 with TRBJ1-1, with D possibly TRBD1 on 5 matching bases. The CDR3 consists of 15 residues. Germline V gives CDR1 WNHNN, CDR2 SYGVQD (reference sequence). Trimming took off 1 base at V and 1 base at J, with 10 bases between the two ends.

Written as DNA, the CDR3 is TGCGCCAGCAGCGGGCGGACAGGGGACACTGAAGCTTTCTTT. Translating gives CASSGRTGDTEAFF. The chain recombines TRBV5-1 with TRBJ1-1, with 9 bases aligning to TRBD1. CDR1 and CDR2 from the germline V gene are SGHRS and YFSETQ. The CDR3 is 14 residues long. Trimming cost V 4 bases and J 3 bases; bases outside gene matches: 4.

The genes are TRBV6-1 and TRBJ1-4; D is undetermined. CDR3 length: 15 amino acids. CDR1 is MNHNS and CDR2 is SASEGT in the germline V gene. The V end was cut by 1 base, the J end by 8 bases, with 14 bases between. The CDR3 DNA is TGTGCCAGCAGTGAAGGGAGGGCGAGGAACGAAAAACTGTTTTTT. It encodes CASSEGRARNEKLFF.